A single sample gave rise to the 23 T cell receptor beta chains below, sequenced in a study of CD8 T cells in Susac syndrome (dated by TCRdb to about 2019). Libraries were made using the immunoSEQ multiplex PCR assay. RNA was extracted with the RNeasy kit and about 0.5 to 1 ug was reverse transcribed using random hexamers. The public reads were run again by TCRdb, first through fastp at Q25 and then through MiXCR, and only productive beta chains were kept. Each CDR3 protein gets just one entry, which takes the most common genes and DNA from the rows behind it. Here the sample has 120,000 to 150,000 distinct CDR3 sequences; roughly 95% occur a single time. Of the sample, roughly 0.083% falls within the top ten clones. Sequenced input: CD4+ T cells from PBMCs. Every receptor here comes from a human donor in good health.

CDR3 coding DNA: TGTGCCAGCAGCACCCTGACTAGCGGCACAGATACGCAGTATTTT. This gives the protein CASSTLTSGTDTQYF. The chain employs TRBV7-2 and TRBJ2-3; 8 bases fit TRBD2. CDR1 is SGHTA, CDR2 FQGNSA, per germline. The CDR3 is 15 amino acids. V lost 5 bases and J lost 1; bases outside the gene matches: 5. Full variable domain (missing parts from reference TRBV7-2 and TRBJ2-3): GAGVSQSPSNKVTEKGKDVELRCDPISGHTALYWYRQSLGQGLEFLIYFQGNSAPDKSGLPSDRFSAERTGGSVSTLTIQRTQQEDSAVYLCASSTLTSGTDTQYFGPGTRLTVL.

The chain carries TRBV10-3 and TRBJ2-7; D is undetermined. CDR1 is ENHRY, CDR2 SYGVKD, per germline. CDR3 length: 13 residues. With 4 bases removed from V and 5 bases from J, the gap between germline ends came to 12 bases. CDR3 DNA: TGTGCCATCAGTGGTTCGGCCCTGAACGAGCAGTACTTC. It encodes CAISGSALNEQYF.

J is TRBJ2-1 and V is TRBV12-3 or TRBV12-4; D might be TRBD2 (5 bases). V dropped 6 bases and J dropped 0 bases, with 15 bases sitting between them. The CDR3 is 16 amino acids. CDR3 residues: CASSPSARASYNEQFF. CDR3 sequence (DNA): TGTGCCAGCAGCCCTTCGGCGCGGGCCTCCTACAATGAGCAGTTCTTC.

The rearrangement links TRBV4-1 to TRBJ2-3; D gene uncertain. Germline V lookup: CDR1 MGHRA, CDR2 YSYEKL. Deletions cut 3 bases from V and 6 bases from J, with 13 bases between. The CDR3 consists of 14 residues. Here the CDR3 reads CASSHPAKRDTQYF. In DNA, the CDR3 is TGCGCCAGCAGCCATCCCGCAAAAAGGGATACGCAGTATTTT.

As DNA, the CDR3 is TGCGCCAGCAGCCACGGGACAGGGGGTCTGGGGACTGAAGCTTTCTTT. It codes for CASSHGTGGLGTEAFF. This chain connects TRBV5-1 to TRBJ1-1; 11 bases are shared with TRBD1. Per germline, CDR1 SGHRS and CDR2 YFSETQ. V shed 4 bases and J 5 bases; nucleotides not matched to a gene: 10. The CDR3 length is 16 residues.

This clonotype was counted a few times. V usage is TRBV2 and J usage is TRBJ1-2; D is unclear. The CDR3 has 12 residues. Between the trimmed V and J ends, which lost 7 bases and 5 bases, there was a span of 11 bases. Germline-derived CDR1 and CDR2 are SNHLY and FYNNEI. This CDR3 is CASMAMGYGYTF. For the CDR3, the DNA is TGTGCCAGCATGGCCATGGGGTATGGCTACACCTTC.

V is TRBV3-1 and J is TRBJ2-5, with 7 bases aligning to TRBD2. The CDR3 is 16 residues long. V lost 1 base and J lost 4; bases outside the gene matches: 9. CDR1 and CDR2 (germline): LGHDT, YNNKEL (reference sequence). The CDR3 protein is CASSQGQRGFLETQYF. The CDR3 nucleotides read TGTGCCAGCAGCCAAGGCCAGCGGGGTTTCCTAGAGACCCAGTACTTC.

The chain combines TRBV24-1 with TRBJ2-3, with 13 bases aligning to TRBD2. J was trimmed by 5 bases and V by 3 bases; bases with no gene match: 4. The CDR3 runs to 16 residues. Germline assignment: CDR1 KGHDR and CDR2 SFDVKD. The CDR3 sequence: CATSDPGLAGKDTQYF. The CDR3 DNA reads TGTGCCACCAGTGATCCGGGACTAGCGGGGAAAGATACGCAGTATTTT.

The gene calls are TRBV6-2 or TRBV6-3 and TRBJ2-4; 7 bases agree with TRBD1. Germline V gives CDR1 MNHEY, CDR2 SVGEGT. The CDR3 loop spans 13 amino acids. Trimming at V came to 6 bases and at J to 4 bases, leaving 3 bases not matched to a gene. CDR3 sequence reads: CASRTTGKNIQYF. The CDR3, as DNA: TGTGCCAGCAGAACGACAGGGAAAAACATTCAGTACTTC.

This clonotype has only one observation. DNA of the CDR3: TGTGCCAGCAGCACACGGGGGCGCGGGGCCGGGGAGCTGTTTTTT. It specifies CASSTRGRGAGELFF. The genes are TRBV28 and TRBJ2-2, with D possibly being TRBD1 or TRBD2 (6 bases each). V gave up 6 bases and J gave up 6 bases, with 17 bases separating them. Germline-derived CDR1 and CDR2 are MDHEN and SYDVKM. This CDR3 is 15 amino acids long.

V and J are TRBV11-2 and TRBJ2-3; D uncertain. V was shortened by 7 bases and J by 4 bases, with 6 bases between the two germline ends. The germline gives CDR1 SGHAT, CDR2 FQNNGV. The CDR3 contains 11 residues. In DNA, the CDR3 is TGTGCCAGCAATCAGGCAGATACGCAGTATTTT. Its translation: CASNQADTQYF.

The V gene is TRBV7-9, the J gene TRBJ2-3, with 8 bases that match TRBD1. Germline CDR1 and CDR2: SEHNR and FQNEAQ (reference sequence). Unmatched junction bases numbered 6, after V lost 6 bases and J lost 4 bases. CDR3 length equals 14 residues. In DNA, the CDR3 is TGTGCCAGCAGATCAGGACAGGGACCAGATACGCAGTATTTT. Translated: CASRSGQGPDTQYF.

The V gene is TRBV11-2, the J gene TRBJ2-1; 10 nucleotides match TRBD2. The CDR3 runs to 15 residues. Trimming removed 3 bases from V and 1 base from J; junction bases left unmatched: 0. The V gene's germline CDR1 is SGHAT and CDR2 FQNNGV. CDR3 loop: CASSFSGRSYNEQFF. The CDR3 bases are TGTGCCAGCAGCTTTAGCGGGAGGTCCTACAATGAGCAGTTCTTC. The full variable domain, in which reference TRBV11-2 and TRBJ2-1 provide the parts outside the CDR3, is EAGVAQSPRYKIIEKRQSVAFWCNPISGHATLYWYQQILGQGPKLLIQFQNNGVVDDSQLPKDRFSAERLKGVDSTLKIQPAKLEDSAVYLCASSFSGRSYNEQFFGPGTRLTVL.

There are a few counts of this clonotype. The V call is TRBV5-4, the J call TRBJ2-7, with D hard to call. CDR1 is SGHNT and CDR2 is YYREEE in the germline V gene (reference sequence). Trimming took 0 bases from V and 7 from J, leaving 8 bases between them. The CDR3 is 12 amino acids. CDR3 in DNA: TGTGCCAGCAGCTTGGGTCTGGGGGAGCAGTACTTC. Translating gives CASSLGLGEQYF.

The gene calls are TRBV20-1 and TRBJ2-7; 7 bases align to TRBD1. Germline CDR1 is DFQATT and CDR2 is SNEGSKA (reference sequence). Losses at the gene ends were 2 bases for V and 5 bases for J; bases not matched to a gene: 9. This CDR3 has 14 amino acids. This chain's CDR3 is CSARTGVHRDEQYF. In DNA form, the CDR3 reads TGCAGTGCTAGAACAGGGGTGCATCGTGACGAGCAGTACTTC.

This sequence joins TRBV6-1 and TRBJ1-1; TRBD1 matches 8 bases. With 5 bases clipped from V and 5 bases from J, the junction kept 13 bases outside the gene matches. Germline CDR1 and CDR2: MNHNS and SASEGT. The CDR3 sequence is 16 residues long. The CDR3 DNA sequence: TGTGCCAGCAGTCAAGGGGAACAGGGGGTGAGGACTGAAGCTTTCTTT. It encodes CASSQGEQGVRTEAFF.

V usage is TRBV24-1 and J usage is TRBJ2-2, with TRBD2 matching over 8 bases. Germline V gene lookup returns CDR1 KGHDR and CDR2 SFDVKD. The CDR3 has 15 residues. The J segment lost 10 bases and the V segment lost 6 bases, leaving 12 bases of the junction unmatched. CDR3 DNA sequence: TGTGCCACCAGTCGGTATTCAGCGGGAGCGGAGGAGCTGTTTTTT. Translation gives CATSRYSAGAEELFF.

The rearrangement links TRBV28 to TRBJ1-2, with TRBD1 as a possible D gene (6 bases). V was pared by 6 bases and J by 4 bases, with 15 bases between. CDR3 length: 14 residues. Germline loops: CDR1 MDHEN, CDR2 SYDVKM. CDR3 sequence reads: CASSPPTGLYGYTF. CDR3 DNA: TGTGCCAGCAGCCCCCCGACAGGCCTCTATGGCTACACCTTC.

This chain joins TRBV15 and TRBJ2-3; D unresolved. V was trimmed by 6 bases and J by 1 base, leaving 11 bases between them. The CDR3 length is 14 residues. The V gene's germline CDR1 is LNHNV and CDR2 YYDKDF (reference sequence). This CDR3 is CATSDGQGTDTQYF. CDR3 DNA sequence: TGTGCCACCAGTGACGGTCAGGGCACAGATACGCAGTATTTT.

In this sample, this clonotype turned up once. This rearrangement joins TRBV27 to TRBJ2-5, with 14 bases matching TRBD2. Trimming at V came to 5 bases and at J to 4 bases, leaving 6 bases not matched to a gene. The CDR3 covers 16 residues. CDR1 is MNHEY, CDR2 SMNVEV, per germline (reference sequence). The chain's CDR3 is CASSPGLAGAIETQYF. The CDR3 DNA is TGTGCCAGCAGTCCGGGACTAGCGGGAGCGATAGAGACCCAGTACTTC.

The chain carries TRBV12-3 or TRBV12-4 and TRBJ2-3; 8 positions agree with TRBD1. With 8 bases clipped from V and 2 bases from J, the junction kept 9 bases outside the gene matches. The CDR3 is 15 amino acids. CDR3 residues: CASYSNRGDTDTQYF. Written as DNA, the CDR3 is TGTGCCAGCTACAGTAACAGGGGGGACACAGATACGCAGTATTTT.

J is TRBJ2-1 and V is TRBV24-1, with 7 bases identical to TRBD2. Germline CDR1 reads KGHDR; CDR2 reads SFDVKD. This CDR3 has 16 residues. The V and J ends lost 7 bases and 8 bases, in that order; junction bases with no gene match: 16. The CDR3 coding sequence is TGTGCCACCAGCAGTCGGGGTGGACTAGGCCCCGATGAGCAGTTCTTC. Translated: CATSSRGGLGPDEQFF.

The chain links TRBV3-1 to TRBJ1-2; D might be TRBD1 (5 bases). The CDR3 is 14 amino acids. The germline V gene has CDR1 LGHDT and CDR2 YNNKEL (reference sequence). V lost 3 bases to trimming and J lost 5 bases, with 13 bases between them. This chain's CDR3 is CASSHADRPYGYTF. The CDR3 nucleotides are TGTGCCAGCAGCCATGCAGACAGACCTTATGGCTACACCTTC.